These T cell receptor beta chains were read from a single sample in a study of blood T cell repertoires in COVID-19. Method: immunoSEQ multiplex PCR; TCRdb's copy keeps in-frame clones and lacks some. The sample consists of fewer than 80,000 clones, around 87% of them appearing once. The sample taken for sequencing was peripheral blood. The source is a man in his fifties with acute or convalescent COVID-19. Each CDR3 is given with its conserved first and last residue. D genes are given only for firm matches. Some rows mark clone size as missing; the rest say once, few, many or name a class of expanded clone.

V gene	J gene	clone size	D gene	CDR3 DNA	CDR3 protein
TRBV7-9	TRBJ1-5	.	.	TGTGCCAGCAGCTTAGATGGGGGGGGTGATCAGCCCCAGCATTTT	CASSLDGGGDQPQHF
TRBV10-3	TRBJ1-1	.	.	TGTGCCATCAAGAGGGCCCAAAACACTGAAGCTTTCTTT	CAIKRAQNTEAFF
TRBV30	TRBJ2-2	.	TRBD2	TGTGCCTGGAGTGTAGGAAGGACTAGCTCGAACACCGGGGAGCTGTTTTTT	CAWSVGRTSSNTGELFF
TRBV27	TRBJ1-5	.	.	TGTGCCAGCAGGGCAGGGGTGAGCAATCAGCCCCAGCATTTT	CASRAGVSNQPQHF
TRBV5-1	TRBJ1-1	.	.	TGCGCCAGCAGTCAGACACCTTACACTGAAGCTTTCTTT	CASSQTPYTEAFF
TRBV6-4	TRBJ1-6	.	TRBD1	TGTGCCAGCAGTGCTCACAGGGGGCATAATTCACCCCTCCACTTT	CASSAHRGHNSPLHF
TRBV19	TRBJ1-2	.	TRBD1	TGTGCCAGTAGTGACAGGGACGGGTATGGCTACACCTTC	CASSDRDGYGYTF
TRBV27	TRBJ2-7	.	.	TGTGCCAGCAGCTTCTCCGCGGGGAACTCCTACGAGCAGTACTTC	CASSFSAGNSYEQYF
TRBV7-2	TRBJ1-1	once	TRBD1	TGTGCCAGCAGCTTACGTCAGGGGGTAACTGAAGCTTTCTTT	CASSLRQGVTEAFF
TRBV6-1	TRBJ2-2	.	TRBD2	TGTGCCAGCAGTCTAGGACTAGGGGACACCGGGGAGCTGTTTTTT	CASSLGLGDTGELFF
TRBV5-1	TRBJ2-7	few	TRBD1	TGCGCCAGCAGCTTTTGGACAGGACCCTACGAGCAGTACTTC	CASSFWTGPYEQYF
TRBV18	TRBJ1-2	.	.	TGTGCCAGCTCACCAAAAGGAGAGAGCTATGGCTACACCTTC	CASSPKGESYGYTF
TRBV3-1/TRBV3-2	TRBJ2-1	.	TRBD1	TGTGCCAGCAGCCAAGTAGGGGACAGGGTTTGGGGGGACACCTACAATGAGCAGTTCTTC	CASSQVGDRVWGDTYNEQFF
TRBV30	TRBJ2-1	.	.	TGTGCCTGGAGTGGGACAGTTCTAGGTGGTGAGCAGTTCTTC	CAWSGTVLGGEQFF
TRBV5-6	TRBJ2-3	.	.	TGTGCCAGCAGCTCTGGACGGGGAGATACGCAGTATTTT	CASSSGRGDTQYF
TRBV11-3	TRBJ1-4	.	TRBD1	TGTGCCAGCAGCCTACGAGGGACAGGGGTAGAAAAACTGTTTTTT	CASSLRGTGVEKLFF
TRBV15	TRBJ2-1	.	.	TGTGCCACCAGCAGGGCAGTTTCCTACAATGAGCAGTTCTTC	CATSRAVSYNEQFF
TRBV7-8	TRBJ2-2	.	.	TGTGCCAGCAGCTTAAATATCCGGGACTACAGGGACACCGGGGAGCTGTTTTTT	CASSLNIRDYRDTGELFF
TRBV7-8	TRBJ1-1	.	.	TGTGCCAGCAGCACTAGAGAGGGAACTGAAGCTTTCTTT	CASSTREGTEAFF
TRBV6-5	TRBJ2-7	.	.	TGTGCCAGCAGGAATACCGGGTCCTGGGACGAGCAGTACTTC	CASRNTGSWDEQYF
TRBV3-1/TRBV3-2	TRBJ2-7	.	TRBD1	TGTGCCAGCAGCATACTCCGGGACAGGGGTTCCTACGAGCAGTACTTC	CASSILRDRGSYEQYF
TRBV7-6	TRBJ2-7	.	TRBD1	TGTGCCAGCAGCCTCAACCCGGGACAGGGGGCCTACGAGCAGTACTTC	CASSLNPGQGAYEQYF
TRBV12-3/TRBV12-4	TRBJ1-4	.	.	TGTGCCAGCCGAGTCGCAACTAATGAAAAACTGTTTTTT	CASRVATNEKLFF
TRBV5-1	TRBJ1-6	.	.	TGCGCCAGCAGCTTGGGTGCAGCGGGTTCACCCCTCCACTTT	CASSLGAAGSPLHF
TRBV5-1	TRBJ1-1	.	.	TGCGCCAGCAGCCCCGTTTCGAACACTGAAGCTTTCTTT	CASSPVSNTEAFF
TRBV5-1	TRBJ1-1	.	.	TGCGCCAGCAGCCTTGGTGGGACGGGGGCTGAAGCTTTCTTT	CASSLGGTGAEAFF
TRBV6-6	TRBJ1-6	.	.	TGTGCCAGCAGTTCCCCCCCCGGGGTGAAGGGTTCACCCCTCCACTTT	CASSSPPGVKGSPLHF
TRBV24-1	TRBJ1-5	.	.	TGTGCCACCAGTGATACGGGGAGCAATCAGCCCCAGCATTTT	CATSDTGSNQPQHF
TRBV5-1	TRBJ2-3	.	.	TGCGCCAGCAGCTTGGAGTCGGGTTCGGATACGCAGTATTTT	CASSLESGSDTQYF
TRBV6-4	TRBJ2-3	.	.	TGTGCCAGCAGTGACTCTCTGACAGTTAGCACAGATACGCAGTATTTT	CASSDSLTVSTDTQYF
TRBV7-6	TRBJ1-1	.	.	TGTGCCAGCAGCGAGGACACGAACACTGAAGCTTTCTTT	CASSEDTNTEAFF
TRBV5-1	TRBJ2-1	.	.	TGCGCCAGCAGCCCCTCCCACAATGAGCAGTTCTTC	CASSPSHNEQFF
TRBV3-1/TRBV3-2	TRBJ2-6	.	TRBD1	TGTGCCAGCAGCCAATCAGGACAGGCCTTCTCTGGGGCCAACGTCCTGACTTTC	CASSQSGQAFSGANVLTF
TRBV5-1	TRBJ2-7	.	TRBD2	TGCGCCAGCAGCTTGGATGTGGGAGGGACTCCCTACGAGCAGTACTTC	CASSLDVGGTPYEQYF
TRBV10-2	TRBJ1-5	.	.	TGCGCCAGCAGTGAGCGTAACGGCCCGGGGCAGCCCCAGCATTTT	CASSERNGPGQPQHF
TRBV7-9	TRBJ1-1	once	.	TGTGCCAGCAGCTTAGTGGGGCTATTGAACACTGAAGCTTTCTTT	CASSLVGLLNTEAFF